Listed below are T cell receptor beta chains from one sample, sequenced in a study of regulatory T cells in long-lasting Graves disease. TCRdb analysed the multiplex PCR reads with MiXCR anew, one entry per CDR3 protein. This sample has about 400,000 distinct CDR3 sequences, with about a fifth found just once. The sample here was peripheral blood mononuclear cells (PBMCs), taken when the disease was refractory, from a patient treated with antithyroid drugs. Every receptor here comes from a female donor with Graves disease. The CDR3 runs from the conserved cysteine through the conserved F or W. The order of the fields is clone size, D gene, V gene, J gene, CDR3 protein, CDR3 DNA. D genes are given only for firm matches. Rows give clone size only sometimes, using once, few, many, or a class for an expanded clone.

few	TRBD1	TRBV29-1	TRBJ2-7	CSVRQGYDEQYF	TGCAGCGTTCGACAGGGTTATGACGAGCAGTACTTC
NA	NA	TRBV29-1	TRBJ2-7	CSVEDGTYEQYF	TGCAGCGTTGAAGATGGCACCTACGAGCAGTACTTC
NA	NA	TRBV3-1	TRBJ2-5	CASSRSQLPQETQYF	TGTGCCAGCAGCCGCTCACAACTCCCCCAAGAGACCCAGTACTTC
few	TRBD1	TRBV27	TRBJ2-7	CASSLRQGGLSYEQYF	TGTGCCAGCAGTTTAAGACAGGGGGGGTTATCCTACGAGCAGTACTTC
many	TRBD1	TRBV20-1	TRBJ1-1	CSALQGARGPRLRTEAFF	TGCAGTGCCTTACAGGGGGCGCGGGGTCCCCGCCTTCGTACTGAAGCTTTCTTT
NA	NA	TRBV7-2	TRBJ2-5	CASSPRGGPETQYF	TGTGCCAGCAGCCCCCGTGGGGGCCCAGAGACCCAGTACTTC
NA	NA	TRBV6-2/TRBV6-3	TRBJ1-1	CASSRTVGSGNTEAFF	TGTGCCAGCAGCCGCACCGTTGGGTCGGGGAACACTGAAGCTTTCTTT
NA	TRBD2	TRBV6-2/TRBV6-3	TRBJ2-2	CASRRQTSGRFTGELFF	TGTGCCAGCAGAAGACAAACTAGCGGGAGGTTTACCGGGGAGCTGTTTTTT
many	NA	TRBV6-1	TRBJ1-1	CASSRRGHAEAFF	TGTGCCAGCAGTCGAAGGGGCCACGCTGAAGCTTTCTTT
many	TRBD1	TRBV3-1	TRBJ1-1	CASSNTGATEAFF	TGTGCCAGCAGCAATACAGGGGCCACTGAAGCTTTCTTT
NA	NA	TRBV12-3/TRBV12-4	TRBJ2-2	CASSPGLPTNTGELFF	TGTGCCAGCAGCCCGGGACTCCCGACGAACACCGGGGAGCTGTTTTTT
many	NA	TRBV20-1	TRBJ1-5	CSAQGYSNQPQHF	TGCAGCGCACAGGGCTATAGCAATCAGCCCCAGCATTTT
NA	NA	TRBV10-3	TRBJ2-5	CAIWDRGLAGETQYF	TGTGCCATCTGGGACAGGGGACTAGCCGGGGAGACCCAGTACTTC
NA	NA	TRBV6-1	TRBJ1-2	CASSHDYGYTF	TGTGCCAGCAGTCATGACTATGGCTACACCTTC
NA	NA	TRBV28	TRBJ1-1	CASSQDFAATEAFF	TGTGCCAGCAGCCAAGATTTCGCGGCAACTGAAGCTTTCTTT
few	TRBD2	TRBV7-8	TRBJ2-7	CASSLPPGLAGESEQYF	TGTGCCAGCAGCTTACCTCCTGGACTAGCGGGAGAGAGCGAGCAGTACTTC
NA	NA	TRBV7-8	TRBJ2-3	CASSLAERVPRGPSTDTQYF	TGTGCCAGCAGCTTAGCGGAGCGGGTCCCGCGGGGCCCTAGCACAGATACGCAGTATTTT
few	NA	TRBV28	TRBJ2-3	CASKHPIADTQYF	TGTGCCAGCAAACACCCCATCGCAGATACGCAGTATTTT
NA	NA	TRBV10-3	TRBJ1-2	CAISPDGPTANYGYTF	TGTGCCATCAGCCCCGACGGTCCAACAGCTAACTATGGCTACACCTTC
many	TRBD2	TRBV28	TRBJ2-7	CASRGTSGRPAEQYF	TGTGCCAGCAGGGGGACTAGCGGGAGACCGGCCGAGCAGTACTTC
many	NA	TRBV27	TRBJ1-2	CASKRTANYGYTF	TGTGCCAGCAAACGGACAGCAAACTATGGCTACACCTTC
few	NA	TRBV19	TRBJ2-7	CASSIDMYSYEQYF	TGTGCCAGTAGTATCGACATGTATTCCTACGAGCAGTACTTC
many	NA	TRBV28	TRBJ2-7	CASSTPSEFYEQYF	TGTGCCAGCAGTACCCCATCCGAGTTCTACGAGCAGTACTTC
NA	NA	TRBV28	TRBJ2-7	CASSWSGEQYF	TGTGCCAGCAGTTGGTCCGGGGAGCAGTACTTC
many	NA	TRBV3-1	TRBJ1-5	CASSQVHNQPQHF	TGTGCCAGCAGCCAAGTTCACAATCAGCCCCAGCATTTT
many	NA	TRBV12-3/TRBV12-4	TRBJ1-2	CASRKQGTYGYTF	TGTGCCAGCAGGAAACAGGGAACATATGGCTACACCTTC
many	NA	TRBV11-1	TRBJ1-1	CASSLERGRDTEAFF	TGTGCCAGCAGCTTAGAGAGGGGACGGGACACTGAAGCTTTCTTT
NA	NA	TRBV7-2	TRBJ1-4	CASSLVGGVGTNEKLFF	TGTGCCAGCAGCTTAGTTGGGGGTGTTGGAACTAATGAAAAACTGTTTTTT
many	NA	TRBV10-2	TRBJ1-2	CASLNREPLNYGYTF	TGCGCCAGCTTAAACAGGGAACCCCTCAACTATGGCTACACCTTC
NA	NA	TRBV12-3/TRBV12-4	TRBJ2-3	CASSFSDTQYF	TGTGCCAGCAGCTTCTCAGATACGCAGTATTTT
few	NA	TRBV7-9	TRBJ1-1	CASSFPSRKSLSETEAFF	TGTGCCAGCAGCTTTCCCTCAAGGAAGTCGCTTAGCGAGACTGAAGCTTTCTTT
NA	TRBD2	TRBV19	TRBJ2-3	CASSIRASGLLADTQYF	TGTGCCAGTAGTATTAGGGCTAGCGGGTTACTAGCAGATACGCAGTATTTT
NA	TRBD1	TRBV7-9	TRBJ2-7	CASRWGQAPYEQYF	TGTGCCAGCAGATGGGGACAGGCCCCCTACGAGCAGTACTTC
many	NA	TRBV6-2/TRBV6-3	TRBJ1-1	CASSYSGMLNTEAFF	TGTGCCAGCAGTTACTCGGGGATGCTGAACACTGAAGCTTTCTTT
many	TRBD1	TRBV28	TRBJ2-7	CASSSGQGVSEQYF	TGTGCCAGCAGTTCGGGACAGGGGGTCTCCGAGCAGTACTTC
few	NA	TRBV6-1	TRBJ2-7	CASSNQYRSSYEQYF	TGTGCCAGCAGTAACCAATACAGGAGCTCCTACGAGCAGTACTTC
NA	NA	TRBV20-1	TRBJ1-1	CSAKGQRSLRAEAFF	TGCAGTGCTAAAGGCCAACGGAGTCTGAGGGCTGAAGCTTTCTTT
many	NA	TRBV7-2	TRBJ2-7	CASSLAPGSSYEQYF	TGTGCCAGCAGCTTAGCGCCCGGGAGCTCGTACGAGCAGTACTTC
NA	NA	TRBV7-2	TRBJ2-2	CASSVLSGELFF	TGTGCCAGCAGCGTTTTATCCGGGGAGCTGTTTTTT
NA	TRBD1	TRBV19	TRBJ2-6	CASSRGTGLGANVLTF	TGTGCCAGTAGTAGGGGGACAGGGTTAGGGGCCAACGTCCTGACTTTC
NA	TRBD1	TRBV5-1	TRBJ2-7	CASRLSWDSYEQYF	TGCGCCAGCAGACTCTCCTGGGACAGCTACGAGCAGTACTTC
NA	NA	TRBV18	TRBJ1-5	CASSLGGFGQPQHF	TGTGCCAGCTCACTTGGGGGCTTCGGTCAGCCCCAGCATTTT
NA	NA	TRBV28	TRBJ1-3	CASSSGRISGNTIYF	TGTGCCAGCAGCTCCGGACGGATCTCTGGAAACACCATATATTTT
NA	TRBD1	TRBV30	TRBJ1-5	CAWGVGGQGKAPQHF	TGTGCCTGGGGTGTAGGGGGACAGGGTAAGGCGCCCCAGCATTTT
many	NA	TRBV12-3/TRBV12-4	TRBJ2-2	CASRPTSNTGELFF	TGTGCCAGCAGGCCGACTAGTAACACCGGGGAGCTGTTTTTT
NA	NA	TRBV6-1	TRBJ1-6	CASSHMVGLNSPLHF	TGTGCCAGCAGTCACATGGTGGGGCTTAATTCACCCCTCCACTTT
few	NA	TRBV20-1	TRBJ2-7	CSARGLSPYEQYF	TGCAGTGCTAGGGGACTGAGTCCCTACGAGCAGTACTTC
NA	NA	TRBV7-9	TRBJ2-7	CASSLERNYEQYF	TGTGCCAGCAGCTTAGAAAGGAACTACGAGCAGTACTTC
many	NA	TRBV27	TRBJ1-4	CASTSGQQNEKLFF	TGTGCCAGCACCTCGGGGCAGCAGAATGAAAAACTGTTTTTT
NA	NA	TRBV12-3/TRBV12-4	TRBJ1-5	CASSHLSFGGNQPQHF	TGTGCCAGCAGCCATCTAAGTTTTGGCGGCAATCAGCCCCAGCATTTT
once	NA	TRBV18	TRBJ2-7	CASSPPGRAQQYF	TGTGCCAGCTCACCACCGGGCAGGGCTCAGCAGTACTTC
few	TRBD2	TRBV5-1	TRBJ2-5	CASSLAAGGGQETQYF	TGCGCCAGCAGCTTGGCGGCGGGCGGGGGACAAGAGACCCAGTACTTC
few	TRBD1	TRBV7-9	TRBJ1-2	CASSLDAGTGHSNYGYTF	TGTGCCAGCAGCTTAGACGCTGGGACAGGGCACTCTAACTATGGCTACACCTTC